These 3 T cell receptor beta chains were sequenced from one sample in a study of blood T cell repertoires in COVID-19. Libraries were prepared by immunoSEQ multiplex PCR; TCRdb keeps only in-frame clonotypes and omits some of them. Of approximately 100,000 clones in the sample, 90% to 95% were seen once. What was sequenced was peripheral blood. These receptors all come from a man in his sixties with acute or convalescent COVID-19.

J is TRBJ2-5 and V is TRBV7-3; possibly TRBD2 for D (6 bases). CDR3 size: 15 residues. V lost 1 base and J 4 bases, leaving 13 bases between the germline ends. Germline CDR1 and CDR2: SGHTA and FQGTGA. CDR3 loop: CASSLIGGIGETQYF. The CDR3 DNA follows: TGTGCCAGCAGCTTAATTGGCGGGATAGGAGAGACCCAGTACTTC.

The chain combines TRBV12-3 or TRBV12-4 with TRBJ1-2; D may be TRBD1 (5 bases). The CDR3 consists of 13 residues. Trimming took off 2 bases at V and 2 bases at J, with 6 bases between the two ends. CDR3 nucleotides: TGTGCCAGCAGTTTAAGGGGAAACTATGGCTACACCTTC. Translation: CASSLRGNYGYTF.

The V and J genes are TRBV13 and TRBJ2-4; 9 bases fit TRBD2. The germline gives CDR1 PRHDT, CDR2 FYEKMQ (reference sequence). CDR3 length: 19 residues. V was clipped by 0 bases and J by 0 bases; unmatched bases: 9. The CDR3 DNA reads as TGTGCCAGCAGCTTAGGGGCTAGCGGGAATCGACTAGCCAAAAACATTCAGTACTTC. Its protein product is CASSLGASGNRLAKNIQYF.